The 17 T cell receptor beta chains in this list originate from one sample, sequenced in a study of blood T cells in healthy people across ages. It was with a sample-barcoded 5' primer and a J-beta primer mix that a second PCR of roughly 6 to 12 cycles was run. TCRdb ran MiXCR on the 5' RACE reads and lists one entry per CDR3 protein. The table has fewer than 1,200,000 distinct CDR3 sequences, about 25% seen once; the top ten hold less than 0.85%. In addition, the sample was reused for a study of T cells of mothers and their children.

Input material: blood. The receptors here all came from a girl aged 2 to 10 in good health.

The rearrangement uses TRBV19 and TRBJ2-2; 10 bases line up with TRBD1. V lost 6 bases and J lost 5; bases outside the gene matches: 9. Germline-derived CDR1 and CDR2 are LNHDA and SQIVND (reference sequence). This CDR3 region has 16 residues. The CDR3 spells CASRHLDRGITGELFF. For the CDR3, the DNA is TGTGCCAGTAGACATCTGGACAGGGGGATAACCGGGGAGCTGTTTTTT.

The chain couples TRBV15 to TRBJ1-4; 8 bases line up with TRBD1. Looked up from germline, CDR1 is LNHNV and CDR2 is YYDKDF (reference sequence). The trim removed 4 bases at V and 3 bases at J, leaving 4 bases unmatched. This CDR3 spans 15 amino acids. For the CDR3, the DNA is TGTGCCACCAGCACCCCGACAGGGGCTAATGAAAAACTGTTTTTT. Protein product: CATSTPTGANEKLFF.

This clonotype was counted only a few times. A much larger clone differs from this one at a single base, so this may be a read error. The rearrangement uses TRBV29-1 and TRBJ2-4, with 7 bases aligning to TRBD1. The length of the CDR3 is 13 residues. The J segment lost 6 bases and the V segment lost 5 bases, leaving 7 bases of the junction unmatched. Germline V gene data show CDR1 as SQVTM and CDR2 as ANQGSEA. CDR3 DNA: TGCAGCGTTCAAAGGGCAGGGGGAAACATTCAGTACTTC. Its translation: CSVQRAGGNIQYF.

The chain uses TRBV6-1 and TRBJ2-5, with D possibly TRBD1 on 6 matching bases. The assigned J gene may be wrong: the sequence end matches TRBJ2-7 better. CDR3 length: 14 amino acids. From germline, CDR1 is MNHNS and CDR2 SASEGT. Written as DNA, the CDR3 is TGTGCCAGCAGTGAACCAGGGGAAGGGAACGAGCAGTACTTC. Protein: CASSEPGEGNEQYF.

The table lists this clonotype with a few counts. This chain connects TRBV7-3 to TRBJ2-5; 8 bases line up with TRBD1. The V gene end was trimmed by 4 bases and the J gene end by 3 bases; junction bases not matched to a gene: 10. The CDR3 totals 16 residues. Germline V lookup: CDR1 SGHTA, CDR2 FQGTGA. The CDR3 coding sequence is TGTGCCAGCAGCTCGACAGGGGAAGGAAGAGAAGAGACCCAGTACTTC. This sequence encodes CASSSTGEGREETQYF.

This clonotype turned up a few times. J is TRBJ2-1 and V is TRBV29-1, with D uncertain. Germline V lookup: CDR1 SQVTM, CDR2 ANQGSEA. The CDR3 sequence is 13 residues long. V was trimmed by 6 bases and J by 5 bases, leaving 14 bases between them. CDR3 in amino acids: CSVSASPHNEQFF. The CDR3 DNA reads TGCAGCGTATCAGCGAGTCCCCACAATGAGCAGTTCTTC.

This clonotype came up once. J is TRBJ1-5 and V is TRBV4-1; possible D gene TRBD1, 5 bases. The V and J ends lost 1 base and 4 bases respectively, with 8 bases between them. The germline CDR1 and CDR2 sequences are MGHRA and YSYEKL. This CDR3 is built from 14 residues. Here the CDR3 reads CASSQGQPNQPQHF. The DNA of the CDR3 is TGCGCCAGCAGCCAAGGACAGCCGAATCAGCCCCAGCATTTT.

This clonotype was seen a few times. The V gene is TRBV6-5, the J gene TRBJ1-4; D is unclear. V was pared by 4 bases and J by 4 bases, with 4 bases between. The germline V gene encodes CDR1 MNHEY and CDR2 SVGAGI. The CDR3 sequence is 12 residues long. The CDR3 nucleotides are TGTGCCAGCAGTTGTCATAATGAAAAACTGTTTTTT. Its translation is CASSCHNEKLFF.

This clonotype was seen only a few times. V is TRBV7-9 and J is TRBJ2-5; 10 bases match TRBD2. Germline assignment: CDR1 SEHNR and CDR2 FQNEAQ (reference sequence). The CDR3 spans 14 residues. Trimming took 6 bases from V and 5 from J; bases not matched to a gene: 6. CDR3 sequence: CASRTLAGEETQYF. CDR3 nucleotide sequence: TGTGCCAGCAGGACGCTAGCGGGAGAGGAGACCCAGTACTTC.

This chain joins TRBV9 and TRBJ2-1; no firm D call. Trimming stripped 3 bases from V and 3 bases from J, with 19 bases between. This CDR3 has 17 residues. Germline V gene lookup returns CDR1 SGDLS and CDR2 YYNGEE. Written as DNA, the CDR3 is TGTGCCAGCAGCGGAGTACACAGTCAATTCATCTACAATGAGCAGTTCTTC. This sequence encodes CASSGVHSQFIYNEQFF.

This clonotype was observed a few times. The chain links TRBV29-1 to TRBJ1-2, with D tentatively TRBD1 (5 bases). CDR3 length: 11 residues. Trimming shortened V by 7 bases and J by 8 bases, and 14 bases separated the two germline ends. Germline loops: CDR1 SQVTM, CDR2 ANQGSEA. Written as DNA, the CDR3 is TGCAGCGGCAGGGATTCAGGCGGCTACACCTTC. Translated: CSGRDSGGYTF.

The chain uses TRBV2 and TRBJ1-1; 7 bases match TRBD1. This CDR3 is 12 amino acids long. V dropped 8 bases and J dropped 6; count of bases not matched to a gene: 6. Germline loops: CDR1 SNHLY, CDR2 FYNNEI. Here the CDR3 DNA reads TGTGCCAGCCAGGAAACAGGGGCTGAAGCTTTCTTT. Its translation: CASQETGAEAFF.

This clonotype was observed a handful of times. The chain couples TRBV7-8 to TRBJ1-5; no clear D gene. Germline assignment: CDR1 SGHVS and CDR2 FQNEAQ. Deletions cut 3 bases from V and 4 bases from J, with 7 bases between. CDR3 length equals 13 residues. The CDR3 coding sequence is TGTGCCAGCAGCTTTTCTCTAAATCAGCCCCAGCATTTT. This gives the protein CASSFSLNQPQHF.

V gene TRBV4-1 combines with J gene TRBJ2-3; TRBD2 aligns across 7 bases. This CDR3 spans 18 amino acids. Germline lookup yields CDR1 MGHRA and CDR2 YSYEKL. V was clipped by 0 bases and J by 5 bases; unmatched bases: 14. The CDR3 region is CASSQDPITSEDLDTQYF. CDR3 coding DNA: TGCGCCAGCAGCCAAGACCCTATTACTAGCGAGGACTTAGATACGCAGTATTTT.

This clonotype was seen a handful of times. The rearrangement links TRBV6-5 to TRBJ1-1; D gene uncertain. The germline V gene encodes CDR1 MNHEY and CDR2 SVGAGI. The CDR3 sequence is 14 residues long. The germline V and J ends were trimmed by 8 bases and 2 bases, with 15 bases remaining between them. This CDR3 reads CASGESRVNTEAFF. In nucleotides, the CDR3 is TGTGCCAGCGGCGAGTCGAGGGTTAACACTGAAGCTTTCTTT.

The chain recombines TRBV7-2 with TRBJ2-1, with 7 nucleotides matching TRBD2. This CDR3 region has 13 residues. Trimming at V came to 5 bases and at J to 11 bases, leaving 9 bases not matched to a gene. The V gene's germline CDR1 is SGHTA and CDR2 FQGNSA. CDR3 sequence reads: CASSPSGTGQQFF. The CDR3 coding sequence is TGTGCCAGCAGCCCCAGCGGGACCGGACAGCAGTTCTTC. The full variable domain, its missing parts supplied by reference TRBV7-2 and TRBJ2-1, is GAGVSQSPSNKVTEKGKDVELRCDPISGHTALYWYRQSLGQGLEFLIYFQGNSAPDKSGLPSDRFSAERTGGSVSTLTIQRTQQEDSAVYLCASSPSGTGQQFFGPGTRLTVL.

The chain carries TRBV5-6 and TRBJ2-5; the D gene is possibly TRBD2 (5 bases). The DNA end is more similar to TRBJ2-1, so the J call may be wrong. The CDR3 runs 14 residues. The germline V gene encodes CDR1 SGHDT and CDR2 YYEEEE. CDR3 sequence (DNA): TGTGCCAGCAGCACCACTAGAAAGGGCAATGAGCAGTTCTTC. Encoded protein: CASSTTRKGNEQFF.